This T cell receptor (beta chain) was found in a study of blood T cells in healthy people across ages. Whole-study findings and limits: Roughly linearly, TCR beta diversity per million T cells fell as age increased. Considered underestimates were the diversity estimates obtained from one million T cells. The study found more naive CD4+ cells and higher diversity in long-lived than aged donors.

Many counts were recorded for this clonotype. Its specificity is not known. Together with a sample-barcoded 5' primer, a J-beta primer mix was included in a second PCR lasting about 6 to 11 cycles. The template-switch adaptor was a 5' adaptor with 12 random nucleotides. It tagged each cDNA molecule. MiXCR, run by TCRdb on the 5' RACE reads, gives a single entry per CDR3 protein. The data hold about 1,800,000 distinct CDR3 sequences, with roughly 28% observed a single time. The CDR3 covers 19 residues. Germline lookup yields CDR1 SGHTA and CDR2 FQGNSA. Trimming at V came to 1 base and at J to 0 bases, leaving 6 bases not matched to a gene.

The gene calls are TRBV7-2 and TRBJ2-3; 14 bases are a match to TRBD2. The source of this sequence is a woman in her twenties or thirties in good health. Sequencing used blood. The CDR3 DNA follows: TGTGCCAGCAGCTTAGGAGGGACTAGCGGGAGCTGGAGCACAGATACGCAGTATTTT. Translation gives CASSLGGTSGSWSTDTQYF.